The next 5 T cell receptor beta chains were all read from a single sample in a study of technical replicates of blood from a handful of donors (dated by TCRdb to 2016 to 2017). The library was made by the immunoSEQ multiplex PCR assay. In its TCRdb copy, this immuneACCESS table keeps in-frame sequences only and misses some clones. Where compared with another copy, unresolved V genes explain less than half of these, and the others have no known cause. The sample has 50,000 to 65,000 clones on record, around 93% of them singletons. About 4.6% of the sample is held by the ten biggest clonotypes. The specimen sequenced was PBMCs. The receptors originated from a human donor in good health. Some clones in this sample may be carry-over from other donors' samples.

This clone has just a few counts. CDR3 nucleotides: TGTGCCAGCAGTTACTCCCCGGGACAGGGGGGCAATGAGCAGTTCTTC. Its protein is CASSYSPGQGGNEQFF. The chain uses TRBV6-5 and TRBJ2-1; 11 bases are shared with TRBD1. CDR1 MNHEY and CDR2 SVGAGI come from the germline V gene. The CDR3 length is 16 residues. The trim removed 0 bases at V and 6 bases at J, leaving 4 bases unmatched.

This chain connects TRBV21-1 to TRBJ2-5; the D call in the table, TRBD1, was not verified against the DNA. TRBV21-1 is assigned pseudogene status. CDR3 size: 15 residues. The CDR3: CASNVHRAVQETQYF. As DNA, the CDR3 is TGTGCCAGCAATGTACACAGGGCGGTCCAAGAGACCCAGTACTTC.

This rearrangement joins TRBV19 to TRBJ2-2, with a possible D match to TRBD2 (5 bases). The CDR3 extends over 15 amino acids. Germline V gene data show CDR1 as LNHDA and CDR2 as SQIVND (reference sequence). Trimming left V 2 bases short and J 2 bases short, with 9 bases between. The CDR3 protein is CASSIIEGNTGELFF. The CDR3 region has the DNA TGTGCCAGTAGTATAATAGAGGGAAACACCGGGGAGCTGTTTTTT.

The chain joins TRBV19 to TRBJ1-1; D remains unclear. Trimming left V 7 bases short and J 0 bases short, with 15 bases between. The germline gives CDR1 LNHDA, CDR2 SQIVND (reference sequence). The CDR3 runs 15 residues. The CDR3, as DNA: TGTGCCAGTACCCTACGGGGTTCAATGAACACTGAAGCTTTCTTT. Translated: CASTLRGSMNTEAFF.

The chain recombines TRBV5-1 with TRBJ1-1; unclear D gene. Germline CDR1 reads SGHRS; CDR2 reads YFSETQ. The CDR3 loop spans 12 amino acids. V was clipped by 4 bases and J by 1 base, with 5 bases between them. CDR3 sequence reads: CASSAGNTEAFF. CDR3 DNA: TGCGCCAGCAGCGCGGGGAACACTGAAGCTTTCTTT.